This entry lists 15 T cell receptor beta chains sequenced from one sample in a study of T-cell memory formation after mild COVID-19. TCRdb passed the 5' RACE reads through MiXCR, listing each CDR3 protein once. The repertoire includes just over 300,000 distinct CDR3 sequences, 15% to 20% of them detected once, and around a fifth sits in the top ten. The sequenced material came from PBMCs or a T cell subset sorted from them (not recorded which). Every receptor here comes from a man between 18 and 35 years old who had mild COVID-19 (a few samples of this study predate the infection). Cell type and time point are not known.

This chain links TRBV4-1 with TRBJ1-2, with a possible D match to TRBD1 (6 bases). Trimming pared 1 base from V and 3 bases from J, leaving 12 bases between. The CDR3 length is 15 residues. The germline V gene has CDR1 MGHRA and CDR2 YSYEKL. Here the CDR3 DNA reads TGCGCCAGCAGCCAAGCCGGGGGCCTCGACTATGGCTACACCTTC. This gives the protein CASSQAGGLDYGYTF.

This clonotype has only a few counts. The chain has TRBV5-1 and TRBJ1-2; TRBD1 matches 8 bases. V trimming: 2 bases; J trimming: 13 bases; junction bases outside the gene matches: 16. The CDR3 has 15 amino acids. Germline V gene data show CDR1 as SGHRS and CDR2 as YFSETQ. The CDR3: CASSFNPQGASAGTF. For the CDR3, the DNA is TGCGCCAGCAGCTTTAACCCCCAGGGGGCCAGTGCAGGCACCTTC.

The V and J genes are TRBV12-3 or TRBV12-4 and TRBJ2-5; TRBD1 matches at 7 bases. The CDR3 loop spans 13 amino acids. J was trimmed by 5 bases and V by 5 bases; bases with no gene match: 5. CDR3 residues: CASSVQGMETQYF. CDR3 bases: TGTGCCAGCAGTGTACAGGGGATGGAGACCCAGTACTTC.

This clonotype appeared a few times. The CDR3 DNA is TGTGCCAGCAGCTTAAGGCTAGCGGGGCGAGGAGAGACCCAGTACTTC. This encodes CASSLRLAGRGETQYF. The rearrangement joins TRBV7-2 to TRBJ2-5, with 9 positions matching TRBD2. Trimming removed 2 bases from V and 4 bases from J; junction bases left unmatched: 8. Germline V CDR1 and CDR2: SGHTA, FQGNSA. This CDR3 has 16 residues.

This clonotype was counted many times. The rearrangement joins TRBV3-1 to TRBJ1-2, with D perhaps TRBD1 (6 bases). This CDR3 is 15 amino acids long. Germline CDR1 LGHDT, CDR2 YNNKEL (reference sequence). Trimming pared 2 bases from V and 8 bases from J, leaving 18 bases between. The CDR3 region has the DNA TGTGCCAGCAGCCAAACAGGGACCAGTCCGGGAGGCTACACCTTC. Translating it yields CASSQTGTSPGGYTF. Full variable domain (missing parts from reference TRBV3-1 and TRBJ1-2): DTAVSQTPKYLVTQMGNDKSIKCEQNLGHDTMYWYKQDSKKFLKIMFSYNNKELIINETVPNRFSPKSPDKAHLNLHINSLELGDSAVYFCASSQTGTSPGGYTFGSGTRLTVV.

V gene TRBV6-6 combines with J gene TRBJ1-6, with 9 nucleotides matching TRBD1. Per the germline V gene, CDR1 is MNHNY and CDR2 is SVGAGI (reference sequence). V trimming: 0 bases; J trimming: 8 bases; junction bases outside the gene matches: 8. This CDR3 is 17 amino acids long. The CDR3 loop is CASSYSDRGYGHSPLHF. The CDR3 coding sequence is TGTGCCAGCAGTTACTCGGACAGGGGCTATGGACATTCACCCCTCCACTTT.

This clonotype showed up just once. The V gene is TRBV7-9, the J gene TRBJ2-5; 7 nucleotides line up with TRBD2. This CDR3 contains 14 residues. Germline CDR1 and CDR2: SEHNR and FQNEAQ (reference sequence). With 5 bases clipped from V and 5 bases from J, the junction kept 8 bases outside the gene matches. For the CDR3, the DNA is TGTGCCAGCAGCGCCCTCGGAGCGGGGGAGACCCAGTACTTC. It yields the protein CASSALGAGETQYF.

This clonotype was counted many times. The rearrangement joins TRBV7-2 to TRBJ2-1; 8 bases map to TRBD1. Germline V gene sequence: CDR1 SGHTA, CDR2 FQGNSA. This CDR3 region has 14 residues. Unmatched junction bases numbered 6, after V lost 5 bases and J lost 6 bases. The CDR3 DNA reads TGTGCCAGCAGCGGGACAGGTGGTCGCAATGAGCAGTTCTTC. Translated, it gives CASSGTGGRNEQFF.

This clonotype was seen more than once but under ten times. V and J are TRBV7-9 and TRBJ2-2; D unresolved. The CDR3 sequence is 14 residues long. CDR1 is SEHNR, CDR2 FQNEAQ, per germline (reference sequence). Trimming left V 6 bases short and J 4 bases short, with 12 bases between. CDR3 sequence reads: CASRGLGFTGELFF. CDR3 DNA sequence: TGTGCCAGCAGGGGCCTAGGTTTCACCGGGGAGCTGTTTTTT.

The V call is TRBV5-1, the J call TRBJ2-5, with a tentative D call TRBD2 (5 bases). V was cut by 3 bases and J by 4 bases, with 22 bases left in between. CDR3 length equals 17 residues. Germline assignment: CDR1 SGHRS and CDR2 YFSETQ. CDR3 nucleotides: TGCGCCAGCAGCTCGCTCCGGGGTACATCCTTAGGAGAGACCCAGTACTTC. This translates into CASSSLRGTSLGETQYF.

There are many counts of this clonotype. The chain is built from TRBV5-1 and TRBJ2-3; perhaps D is TRBD1 or TRBD2 (5 bases each). Germline CDR1 and CDR2: SGHRS and YFSETQ. CDR3 size: 13 residues. The V gene lost 0 bases and the J gene lost 6 bases, with 8 bases spanning the gap. The chain's CDR3 is CASSLVGEDTQYF. The CDR3 region has the DNA TGCGCCAGCAGCTTGGTAGGGGAGGATACGCAGTATTTT.

This chain joins TRBV6-5 and TRBJ1-2, with 7 bases fitting TRBD1. Germline lookup yields CDR1 MNHEY and CDR2 SVGAGI. V gave up 6 bases and J gave up 8 bases; unmatched junction bases: 6. CDR3 length: 12 amino acids. The CDR3 loop is CASSGTGEGYTF. CDR3 nucleotide sequence: TGTGCCAGCAGCGGAACAGGGGAGGGCTACACCTTC.

This clonotype came up a few times. The chain has TRBV28 and TRBJ2-6; TRBD2 is a possible D gene (7 bases). The V gene's germline CDR1 is MDHEN and CDR2 SYDVKM. Trimming shortened V by 3 bases and J by 2 bases, and 14 bases separated the two germline ends. The CDR3 has 17 amino acids. CDR3 sequence (DNA): TGTGCCAGCAGTTTGGCGGGGGCGCCTCCTGGGGCCAACGTCCTGACTTTC. Its protein product is CASSLAGAPPGANVLTF.

In this sample, this clonotype turned up a few times. The chain recombines TRBV7-3 with TRBJ1-1; possible D gene TRBD1, 5 bases. Germline V CDR1 and CDR2: SGHTA, FQGTGA. V lost 4 bases and J lost 11, with 14 bases in between. CDR3 length equals 12 residues. DNA for the CDR3: TGTGCCAGCAGCTCCTCCCCCGAGGGGGCTTTCTTT. This translates into CASSSSPEGAFF.

This chain uses TRBV30 with TRBJ2-7; 7 nucleotides match TRBD2. This CDR3 comprises 14 residues. The V and J ends lost 3 bases and 6 bases, in that order; junction bases with no gene match: 11. Germline loops: CDR1 GTSNPN, CDR2 SVGIG (reference sequence). The CDR3 loop is CAWRGLGGLSEQYF. CDR3 DNA sequence: TGTGCCTGGAGAGGACTAGGAGGACTCTCCGAGCAGTACTTC.